One sample yielded the 24 T cell receptor beta chains listed below, sequenced in a study of human T cells and chemical hapten exposure. The time point was: patch test 3, about 24 weeks after DPC sensitization. Treatment indicated: therapeutic diphenylcyclopropenone sensitization with weekly scalp DPC. Unseparated into fractions, whole blood served as the source from which total RNA was extracted. Each CDR3 protein is one row after TCRdb ran MiXCR on the RACE reads. This sample has some 36,000 distinct CDR3 sequences; more than 9% occur once, and the top ten carry over 20%. This material consisted of whole blood, taken in connection with sensitization to the hapten diphenylcyclopropenone (DPC). Every receptor here comes from a man in his fifties with alopecia areata. Some clones in this sample may be carry-over from other donors' samples.

This chain links TRBV28 with TRBJ2-7; 11 nucleotides match TRBD2. Germline values: CDR1 MDHEN, CDR2 SYDVKM. Trimming removed 4 bases from V and 3 bases from J; junction bases left unmatched: 5. CDR3 length: 15 residues. This CDR3 is CASSSVAGGYYEQYF. CDR3 bases: TGTGCCAGCAGTTCCGTAGCGGGAGGGTACTACGAGCAGTACTTC.

There are many counts of this clonotype. The chain couples TRBV5-1 to TRBJ1-2; TRBD1 matches at 7 bases. J gave up 1 base and V 3 bases, and 12 bases lay outside the gene matches. The CDR3 runs 17 residues. Germline CDR1 reads SGHRS; CDR2 reads YFSETQ. CDR3: CASSWNPGTEDNYGYTF. The CDR3 region has the DNA TGCGCCAGCAGCTGGAACCCCGGGACAGAGGATAACTATGGCTACACCTTC.

This clonotype was seen more than once but under ten times. The gene calls are TRBV6-5 and TRBJ2-4; D is uncertain. V was pared by 1 base and J by 11 bases, with 6 bases between. The CDR3 runs to 11 residues. Germline loops: CDR1 MNHEY, CDR2 SVGAGI. Here the CDR3 reads CASSYLGVQYF. In nucleotides, the CDR3 is TGTGCCAGCAGTTACTTGGGTGTTCAGTACTTC.

The gene calls are TRBV11-2 and TRBJ2-2; 8 bases are a match to TRBD2. Germline CDR1 reads SGHAT; CDR2 reads FQNNGV. J was trimmed by 2 bases and V by 5 bases; bases with no gene match: 4. The CDR3 length is 15 residues. The DNA for the CDR3 is TGTGCCAGCAGCCCCGGGAGGGTTAACACCGGGGAGCTGTTTTTT. It is translated as CASSPGRVNTGELFF.

This clonotype has only a few counts. The chain carries TRBV12-3 or TRBV12-4 and TRBJ2-5, with 8 bases lining up with TRBD2. This CDR3 comprises 15 residues. J was trimmed by 5 bases and V by 6 bases; bases with no gene match: 11. The CDR3: CASSPGGSVSETQYF. In DNA, the CDR3 is TGTGCCAGCAGCCCGGGGGGGTCCGTTTCCGAGACCCAGTACTTC.

The V gene is TRBV7-6, the J gene TRBJ2-2; D not certain. Trimming took off 1 base at V and 4 bases at J, with 7 bases between the two ends. Germline values: CDR1 SGHVS, CDR2 FNYEAQ. The CDR3 consists of 14 residues. The CDR3 bases are TGTGCCAGCAGCTTAGGTCGAACCACCGGGGAGCTGTTTTTT. It translates to CASSLGRTTGELFF.

V is TRBV3-1 and J is TRBJ2-7; D is undetermined. V shed 5 bases and J shed 4 bases, with 9 bases lying between them. CDR1 is LGHDT, CDR2 YNNKEL, per germline (reference sequence). This CDR3 is built from 12 residues. CDR3 sequence reads: CASSTGPYEQYF. The CDR3 DNA is TGTGCCAGCAGCACCGGGCCTTACGAGCAGTACTTC.

This clonotype was seen ten or more times. The chain couples TRBV5-1 to TRBJ2-7; 8 bases are shared with TRBD1. V lost 0 bases to trimming and J lost 3 bases; unmatched junction nucleotides: 5. Looked up from germline, CDR1 is SGHRS and CDR2 is YFSETQ. The CDR3 sequence is 15 residues long. CDR3 sequence (DNA): TGCGCCAGCAGCTTGGGGGGGACAGGAGTCTACGAGCAGTACTTC. Translation: CASSLGGTGVYEQYF.

This clonotype has at least ten counts. The chain carries TRBV7-8 and TRBJ1-5; D not resolved. The CDR3 is made up of 15 amino acids. Trimming left V 1 base short and J 0 bases short, with 7 bases between. CDR1 SGHVS and CDR2 FQNEAQ come from the germline V gene. The CDR3 region is CASSLGSYSNQPQHF. As DNA, the CDR3 is TGTGCCAGCAGCTTAGGGTCCTATAGCAATCAGCCCCAGCATTTT.

The table lists this clonotype with a few counts. The chain uses TRBV9 and TRBJ2-3; the D gene could be TRBD1 or TRBD2 (5 bases each). The CDR3 extends over 14 amino acids. The germline V gene encodes CDR1 SGDLS and CDR2 YYNGEE. V was clipped by 4 bases and J by 1 base, with 10 bases between them. The CDR3 nucleotides are TGTGCCAGCAGCCTAGGGACCGGCACAGATACGCAGTATTTT. Its protein is CASSLGTGTDTQYF. Complete variable domain (other parts from reference TRBV9 and TRBJ2-3): DSGVTQTPKHLITATGQRVTLRCSPRSGDLSVYWYQQSLDQGLQFLIQYYNGEERAKGNILERFSAQQFPDLHSELNLSSLELGDSALYFCASSLGTGTDTQYFGPGTRLTVL.

The rearrangement links TRBV12-3 or TRBV12-4 to TRBJ1-3; D unclear. V shed 1 base and J shed 8 bases, with 3 bases lying between them. This CDR3 region has 11 residues. Here the CDR3 DNA reads TGTGCCAGCAGTTTAGGAGACACCATATATTTT. It specifies CASSLGDTIYF.

J is TRBJ2-2 and V is TRBV5-4; 9 bases align to TRBD2. Looked up from germline, CDR1 is SGHNT and CDR2 is YYREEE (reference sequence). With V trimmed by 4 bases and J by 6 bases, 10 bases remained unmatched. The CDR3 has 16 residues. Here the CDR3 DNA reads TGTGCCAGCAGCGTCGTAGCTAGCGGGATCTCCGGGGAGCTGTTTTTT. It codes for CASSVVASGISGELFF.

This clonotype was picked up many times. The CDR3 spells CASSEGRRTRTDTQYF. CDR3 in DNA: TGCGCCAGCAGTGAGGGTAGAAGGACTCGCACAGATACGCAGTATTTT. J is TRBJ2-3 and V is TRBV10-1, with D perhaps TRBD2 (5 bases). CDR1 is WNHNN, CDR2 SYGVQD, per germline (reference sequence). This CDR3 region has 16 residues. V was shortened by 2 bases and J by 1 base, with 13 bases between the two germline ends.

This clonotype came up a few times. The chain is built from TRBV12-3 or TRBV12-4 and TRBJ2-3; D could derive from TRBD1 or TRBD2 (5 bases each). The CDR3 sequence is 15 residues long. With 5 bases removed from V and 2 bases from J, the gap between germline ends came to 14 bases. The CDR3 protein is CASSAVDGTTDTQYF. CDR3 coding DNA: TGTGCCAGCAGTGCCGTTGACGGGACCACAGATACGCAGTATTTT.

This clonotype was detected only a few times. The V and J genes are TRBV28 and TRBJ2-7; 11 bases agree with TRBD2. Germline V gene lookup returns CDR1 MDHEN and CDR2 SYDVKM. The V gene end was trimmed by 6 bases and the J gene end by 1 base; junction bases not matched to a gene: 5. This CDR3 region has 15 residues. DNA for the CDR3: TGTGCCAGCAGGCGTAGACTAGCGGGATCCTACGAGCAGTACTTC. Protein product: CASRRRLAGSYEQYF.

This clonotype showed up many times. The V and J genes are TRBV4-3 and TRBJ2-1; a possible D gene is TRBD1 (6 bases). Germline V gene data show CDR1 as LGHNA and CDR2 as YSLEER. The CDR3 extends over 16 amino acids. Deletions cut 0 bases from V and 4 bases from J, with 13 bases between. CDR3 protein: CASSQEGQQRYNEQFF. The CDR3 DNA reads TGCGCCAGCAGCCAAGAAGGACAGCAGAGGTACAATGAGCAGTTCTTC.

This clonotype appeared many times. The chain couples TRBV19 to TRBJ1-4, with D unresolved. The V gene's germline CDR1 is LNHDA and CDR2 SQIVND (reference sequence). This CDR3 contains 15 residues. Trimming pared 7 bases from V and 3 bases from J, leaving 15 bases between. Here the CDR3 DNA reads TGTGCCAGTAATCGGGAAGGTGCCGCTAATGAAAAACTGTTTTTT. This sequence encodes CASNREGAANEKLFF. Drawing the rest from reference TRBV19 and TRBJ1-4, the complete variable domain is DGGITQSPKYLFRKEGQNVTLSCEQNLNHDAMYWYRQDPGQGLRLIYYSQIVNDFQKGDIAEGYSVSREKKESFPLTVTSAQKNPTAFYLCASNREGAANEKLFFGSGTQLSVL.

Here the CDR3 reads CASRGEVEYEQYF. The CDR3 DNA reads TGTGCCAGCCGAGGGGAGGTCGAATACGAGCAGTACTTC. The chain recombines TRBV4-2 with TRBJ2-7; tentative D call: TRBD2 (6 bases). The CDR3 runs to 13 residues. Trimming shortened V by 8 bases and J by 4 bases, and 15 bases separated the two germline ends. CDR1 is LGHNA and CDR2 is YNFKEQ in the germline V gene.

Many counts were recorded for this clonotype. The chain employs TRBV7-2 and TRBJ2-3, with a possible D match to TRBD1 (6 bases). Germline V lookup: CDR1 SGHTA, CDR2 FQGNSA. The CDR3 extends over 14 amino acids. Deletions cut 5 bases from V and 2 bases from J, with 11 bases between. The CDR3, as DNA: TGTGCCAGCAGCCACCGGGACAACACAGATACGCAGTATTTT. The encoded protein is CASSHRDNTDTQYF.

Points on this clonotype: One base away lies a much larger clone, so this may be a sequencing read error. The missing conserved phenylalanine or tryptophan at the end of this CDR3 makes a read error likely. The chain carries TRBV3-1 and TRBJ2-1, with TRBD2 matching over 10 bases. The CDR3 consists of 14 residues. Germline V CDR1 and CDR2: LGHDT, YNNKEL (reference sequence). Unmatched junction bases numbered 2, after V lost 4 bases and J lost 5 bases. The CDR3 region has the DNA TGTGCCAGCAGCCGAACTAGCGGGAACAATGAGCAGTTCTTG. Translation: CASSRTSGNNEQFL.

This clonotype was seen ten or more times. The rearrangement joins TRBV12-3 or TRBV12-4 to TRBJ2-1; TRBD2 matches at 10 bases. The junction had 3 bases not matched to a gene; V was cut back by 6 bases and J by 1 base. This CDR3 has 15 residues. CDR3 in DNA: TGTGCCAGCAGGGGACTAGCGTCTTCCTACAATGAGCAGTTCTTC. Amino acids: CASRGLASSYNEQFF.

The chain employs TRBV12-5 and TRBJ2-7, with D tentatively TRBD2 (5 bases). V shed 1 base and J shed 3 bases, with 10 bases lying between them. The germline V gene has CDR1 LGHNT and CDR2 FRNRAP. The length of the CDR3 is 14 residues. CDR3 in amino acids: CASGLARGVYEQYF. The CDR3 coding sequence is TGTGCTAGTGGTTTGGCCCGGGGAGTCTACGAGCAGTACTTC.

V is TRBV24-1 and J is TRBJ2-7, with TRBD2 matching over 8 bases. The CDR3 loop spans 16 amino acids. The J segment lost 3 bases and the V segment lost 4 bases, leaving 10 bases of the junction unmatched. Germline V gene sequence: CDR1 KGHDR, CDR2 SFDVKD. The CDR3 protein is CATSDRTSGGGYEQYF. The CDR3 DNA is TGTGCCACCAGTGACCGAACTAGCGGAGGGGGCTACGAGCAGTACTTC.

This clonotype came up many times. The chain joins TRBV7-8 to TRBJ2-2, with a tentative D call TRBD1 (5 bases). CDR1 and CDR2 from the germline V gene are SGHVS and FQNEAQ. The CDR3 runs to 15 residues. The V end was cut by 5 bases, the J end by 1 base, with 11 bases between. CDR3: CASSLQTVNTGELFF. Here the CDR3 DNA reads TGTGCCAGCAGCCTCCAGACAGTGAACACCGGGGAGCTGTTTTTT.